Listed here are 2 T cell receptor beta chains from one sample, sequenced in a study of T cells after yellow fever vaccination. TCRdb ran MiXCR on the 5' RACE reads and lists one entry per CDR3 protein. The profile shows 350,000 or so distinct CDR3 sequences, approximately 8% of them singletons. The sequenced sample was PBMCs, obtained about 41 days after the first yellow fever vaccination. The receptor source for this set is a young man who received the YFV17D yellow fever vaccine.

The chain couples TRBV12-3 or TRBV12-4 to TRBJ2-1; tentatively, D is TRBD2 (6 bases). CDR3 size: 15 residues. V gave up 3 bases and J gave up 5 bases, with 14 bases separating them. The CDR3 DNA reads TGTGCCAGCAGTTTTGGACGGAGGACTAACAATGAGCAGTTCTTC. Protein product: CASSFGRRTNNEQFF.

This clonotype was found a few times. The rearrangement uses TRBV25-1 and TRBJ1-4, with 11 bases lining up with TRBD1. Germline values: CDR1 MGHDK, CDR2 SYGVNS. Trimming at V came to 3 bases and at J to 7 bases, leaving 4 bases not matched to a gene. The CDR3 length is 15 residues. CDR3 nucleotides: TGTGCCAGCAGTGAGTTGGGACAGGGGGTTGAAAAACTGTTTTTT. Protein product: CASSELGQGVEKLFF.